This record looks at one TCR beta chain sequence and its context. Antigen specificity is unknown. The germline V gene encodes CDR1 MNHNS and CDR2 SASEGT. V shed 2 bases and J shed 1 base, with 5 bases lying between them. The CDR3 covers 13 residues. The data were taken from a study of immune evolution from preneoplasia to lung adenocarcinoma. Overall study results and limits: Later-stage lesions seemingly showed higher T cell density and diversity than normal lung.

Nucleic acids came from premalignant or tumor cells enriched by macro-dissection. The repertoire was sequenced with immunoSEQ multiplex PCR; TCRdb's copy has only in-frame clones and lacks some. Found here are 15,000 to 20,000 clones, approximately 86% of them singletons; the top ten hold 2% to 3%. This chain uses TRBV6-1 with TRBJ1-1; no definite D call. Sequencing was done on a sample of FFPE invasive lung adenocarcinoma tissue. The TCR comes from a person between 70 and 80 years old with invasive lung adenocarcinoma. CDR3: CASSEPGNTEAFF. The CDR3 DNA follows: TGTGCCAGCAGTGAACCAGGGAACACTGAAGCTTTCTTT.